The rows below give T cell receptor beta chains drawn from one sample of a study of Ad26.COV2.S vaccination and SARS-CoV-2 variants. Assay: immunoSEQ multiplex PCR; the TCRdb copy retains only in-frame clones and omits some. This table has 300,000 to 400,000 clones, about nine tenths appearing once. The sample consisted of peripheral blood, taken in a trial of Ad26.COV2.S vaccine versus placebo. These receptors were collected from a person aged 18 to 65 who received the Ad26.COV2.S COVID-19 vaccine or a placebo. The CDR3 runs from the conserved cysteine through the conserved F or W. Fields, in order: V gene, D gene, J gene, clone size, CDR3 protein, CDR3 DNA. A D gene is named only where the DNA matches it firmly. Size is stated for part of the rows, as once, few or many counts, or as a class when the clone is expanded.

TRBV4-2	.	TRBJ2-5	once	CASSTLLRGETQYF	TGTGCCAGCAGCACTCTGCTGAGGGGGGAGACCCAGTACTTC
TRBV27	.	TRBJ2-2	once	CASSLAEGGNTGELFF	TGTGCCAGCAGTTTAGCTGAAGGGGGAAACACCGGGGAGCTGTTTTTT
TRBV11-2	.	TRBJ1-2	.	CASSTAQGYGYTF	TGTGCCAGCAGCACCGCCCAGGGCTATGGCTACACCTTC
TRBV11-2	TRBD1	TRBJ1-2	.	CASSLGTGGVGYTF	TGTGCCAGCAGCTTAGGTACAGGGGGCGTTGGCTACACCTTC
TRBV6-5	.	TRBJ1-4	.	CASSYSGPQGKKLFF	TGTGCCAGCAGTTATTCCGGTCCCCAGGGTAAAAAACTGTTTTTT
TRBV6-5	TRBD2	TRBJ2-2	.	CASSTSGAVELFF	TGTGCCAGCAGTACTAGCGGGGCCGTGGAGCTGTTTTTT
TRBV29-1	TRBD2	TRBJ2-2	.	CSVREGGAGTGELFF	TGCAGCGTCCGCGAGGGAGGGGCAGGGACCGGGGAGCTGTTTTTT
TRBV7-9	.	TRBJ1-2	.	CASSLVPTRTVGYGYTF	TGTGCCAGCAGCTTAGTCCCAACTAGGACAGTTGGGTATGGCTACACCTTC
TRBV7-6	.	TRBJ2-3	.	CASSFDRGLRDTQYF	TGTGCCAGCAGCTTCGATCGGGGCCTCAGAGATACGCAGTATTTT
TRBV2	.	TRBJ2-5	.	CASTTIGETQYF	TGTGCCAGCACAACCATTGGGGAGACCCAGTACTTC
TRBV27	.	TRBJ2-7	.	CASSSSVGWEQYF	TGTGCCAGCAGTTCCAGCGTGGGGTGGGAGCAGTACTTC
TRBV6-5	.	TRBJ2-2	.	CASIRESGTGELFF	TGTGCCAGCATCCGGGAAAGTGGCACCGGGGAGCTGTTTTTT
TRBV30	.	TRBJ2-7	.	CAWNQPSQTYEQYF	TGTGCCTGGAACCAGCCCTCCCAGACCTACGAGCAGTACTTC